This passage covers 30 T cell receptor beta chains from one sample sequenced in a study of regulatory T cells. Study observations and caveats: In CD3G-deficient patients, conventional CD4+ T cells were enriched for hydrophobic CDR3 residues at positions 6 and 7.

Antigens of these TCRs are unknown. The PCR used 52 TRBV and 13 TRBJ primers. Assay used: immunoSEQ multiplex PCR; TCRdb lists only in-frame clones, some missing. The sample includes 25,000 to 35,000 clones, around 93% of them seen just once. The sample consisted of conventional CD4+ T cells sorted from blood. The receptors shown here come from a person under 35 with CD3G deficiency.

The chain is built from TRBV7-9 and TRBJ1-1, with 9 nucleotides matching TRBD1. V shed 1 base, J shed 4 bases, and the junction held 10 bases outside the gene matches. Germline values: CDR1 SEHNR, CDR2 FQNEAQ (reference sequence). The CDR3 is 17 residues long. The CDR3 reads CASSLEGTGRGSTEAFF. The DNA of the CDR3 is TGTGCCAGCAGCTTAGAGGGGACAGGGCGGGGGAGCACTGAAGCTTTCTTT.

The chain employs TRBV7-9 and TRBJ2-7, with 9 bases matching TRBD1. Germline CDR1 reads SEHNR; CDR2 reads FQNEAQ (reference sequence). V trimming: 0 bases; J trimming: 8 bases; junction bases outside the gene matches: 2. This CDR3 is built from 13 residues. CDR3 in DNA: TGTGCCAGCAGCTTAGCAGGACAGGGGCAGCAGTACTTC. Its translation is CASSLAGQGQQYF.

V usage is TRBV7-3 and J usage is TRBJ2-7; TRBD2 matches 11 bases. The CDR3 contains 14 residues. With V trimmed by 5 bases and J by 9 bases, 9 bases remained unmatched. Looked up from germline, CDR1 is SGHTA and CDR2 is FQGTGA. CDR3 region: CASSAKKLAGAQYV. As DNA, the CDR3 is TGTGCCAGCAGCGCAAAGAAACTAGCGGGGGCGCAGTACGTC.

J is TRBJ1-3 and V is TRBV28; D is ambiguous. The germline V and J ends were trimmed by 5 bases and 0 bases, with 14 bases remaining between them. Germline lookup yields CDR1 MDHEN and CDR2 SYDVKM. This CDR3 spans 16 amino acids. For the CDR3, the DNA is TGTGCCAGCAGTCCCTCCGGACGATCCTCTGGAAACACCATATATTTT. Encoded protein: CASSPSGRSSGNTIYF.

V usage is TRBV28 and J usage is TRBJ2-3, with 11 bases fitting TRBD2. The germline V gene has CDR1 MDHEN and CDR2 SYDVKM. CDR3 length equals 17 residues. V trimming: 4 bases; J trimming: 0 bases; junction bases outside the gene matches: 6. CDR3 protein: CASSSGLAGTSTDTQYF. The CDR3 coding sequence is TGTGCCAGCAGTTCCGGACTAGCGGGCACTAGCACAGATACGCAGTATTTT.

The chain couples TRBV7-9 to TRBJ1-5; D not resolved. CDR3 length: 12 residues. CDR1 and CDR2 from the germline V gene are SEHNR and FQNEAQ (reference sequence). V lost 6 bases, J lost 9 bases, and 12 bases lay in between. The CDR3 DNA reads as TGTGCCAGCAGTCTACCTTTAGGGCCCCAGCATTTT. Protein sequence: CASSLPLGPQHF.

The V and J genes are TRBV28 and TRBJ2-3, with D perhaps matching TRBD2 (6 bases). Trimming pared 5 bases from V and 2 bases from J, leaving 11 bases between. The CDR3 consists of 14 residues. The germline CDR1 and CDR2 sequences are MDHEN and SYDVKM. CDR3 loop: CASSLGTDTDTQYF. The CDR3, as DNA: TGTGCCAGCAGTCTCGGGACTGACACAGATACGCAGTATTTT. Based on the CDR3 plus reference TRBV28 and TRBJ2-3, the full variable domain is DVKVTQSSRYLVKRTGEKVFLECVQDMDHENMFWYRQDPGLGLRLIYFSYDVKMKEKGDIPEGYSVSREKKERFSLILESASTNQTSMYLCASSLGTDTDTQYFGPGTRLTVL.

The genes are TRBV6-1 and TRBJ2-7; maybe TRBD2 (5 bases). The CDR3 has 14 residues. CDR1 and CDR2 from the germline V gene are MNHNS and SASEGT. The ends were cut back, 10 bases at V and 3 bases at J, with 19 bases in the middle. For the CDR3, the DNA is TGTGCCACCTTCTTCAGGAGCGGTCTCTACGAGCAGTACTTC. Its protein product is CATFFRSGLYEQYF.

The V and J genes are TRBV11-2 and TRBJ2-7, with D perhaps TRBD2 (6 bases). Germline lookup yields CDR1 SGHAT and CDR2 FQNNGV. Trimming cost V 3 bases and J 1 base, with 19 bases left between them. The CDR3 has 17 amino acids. CDR3 amino acids: CASSFTLGGSKSYEQYF. The DNA of the CDR3 is TGTGCCAGCAGCTTCACCCTAGGAGGGTCGAAATCCTACGAGCAGTACTTC. The full variable domain, with the rest looked up from reference TRBV11-2 and TRBJ2-7, is EAGVAQSPRYKIIEKRQSVAFWCNPISGHATLYWYQQILGQGPKLLIQFQNNGVVDDSQLPKDRFSAERLKGVDSTLKIQPAKLEDSAVYLCASSFTLGGSKSYEQYFGPGTRLTVT.

The V gene is TRBV28, the J gene TRBJ2-1; the D is unclear. V dropped 5 bases and J dropped 8 bases, with 13 bases sitting between them. The CDR3 runs to 13 residues. Per germline, CDR1 MDHEN and CDR2 SYDVKM. Written as DNA, the CDR3 is TGTGCCAGCAGTCGACTCTCCCGCGATGAGCAGTTCTTC. Amino acids: CASSRLSRDEQFF.

V is TRBV6-1 and J is TRBJ1-2; perhaps TRBD1 as D (5 bases). This CDR3 is built from 14 residues. Trimming cost V 5 bases and J 2 bases, with 12 bases left between them. Germline-derived CDR1 and CDR2 are MNHNS and SASEGT. CDR3 nucleotide sequence: TGTGCCAGCAGTCCCAGCCAGGGAAACTATGGCTACACCTTC. It yields the protein CASSPSQGNYGYTF.

This rearrangement joins TRBV14 to TRBJ2-5; tentatively, D is TRBD2 (7 bases). CDR1 is SGHDN and CDR2 is FVKESK in the germline V gene. Between the trimmed V and J ends, which lost 4 bases and 5 bases, there was a span of 23 bases. The CDR3 is 17 amino acids. Here the CDR3 DNA reads TGTGCCAGCAGCCCCTGGGGAGTGCGGGGGCGCTGGGAGACCCAGTACTTC. This gives the protein CASSPWGVRGRWETQYF.

This chain uses TRBV5-1 with TRBJ2-1; D gene ambiguous. The ends were cut back, 4 bases at V and 8 bases at J, with 16 bases in the middle. Germline V CDR1 and CDR2: SGHRS, YFSETQ. This CDR3 region has 14 residues. This CDR3 reads CASSPESGIDEQFF. CDR3 DNA: TGCGCCAGCAGCCCAGAATCTGGGATCGATGAGCAGTTCTTC.

V is TRBV27 and J is TRBJ2-7; the D call may be TRBD1 or TRBD2 (5 bases each). CDR1 is MNHEY, CDR2 SMNVEV, per germline (reference sequence). V was shortened by 4 bases and J by 7 bases, with 17 bases between the two germline ends. The CDR3 extends over 14 amino acids. Here the CDR3 reads CASSCRDRQLEQYV. The CDR3 nucleotides read TGTGCCAGCAGTTGCCGGGACCGCCAGCTGGAGCAGTACGTC.

V is TRBV20-1 and J is TRBJ2-3, with a tentative D call TRBD1 (6 bases). Trimming took 8 bases from V and 7 from J, leaving 10 bases between them. The CDR3 extends over 10 amino acids. Germline-derived CDR1 and CDR2 are DFQATT and SNEGSKA (reference sequence). CDR3 sequence reads: CSPGVNTQYF. The CDR3 region has the DNA TGCAGTCCAGGGGTTAATACGCAGTATTTT.

The V gene is TRBV2, the J gene TRBJ1-2, with 8 bases lining up with TRBD1. The CDR3 is made up of 13 amino acids. The V gene's germline CDR1 is SNHLY and CDR2 FYNNEI. The V and J ends lost 9 bases and 8 bases, in that order; junction bases with no gene match: 11. The CDR3 loop reads CASDPGQGGGYTF. CDR3 nucleotide sequence: TGTGCCAGTGATCCAGGACAGGGTGGCGGCTACACCTTC.

V gene TRBV28 combines with J gene TRBJ2-7, with 10 positions matching TRBD2. Germline assignment: CDR1 MDHEN and CDR2 SYDVKM. This CDR3 is built from 14 residues. The V segment lost 2 bases and the J segment 6 bases; nucleotides outside the gene matches: 4. CDR3 residues: CASSLTSGTVEQYF. The CDR3 bases are TGTGCCAGCAGTTTAACTAGCGGGACCGTCGAGCAGTACTTC.

The rearrangement links TRBV6-1 to TRBJ1-1; 7 nucleotides match TRBD1. Per the germline V gene, CDR1 is MNHNS and CDR2 is SASEGT. V was clipped by 3 bases and J by 9 bases; unmatched bases: 10. This CDR3 comprises 14 residues. The CDR3 region has the DNA TGTGCCAGCAGTGAGGGGACAGTCCTCGAAAAAGCTTTCTTT. Amino acid sequence: CASSEGTVLEKAFF.

The chain links TRBV10-3 to TRBJ2-7; 9 nucleotides align to TRBD1. CDR1 ENHRY and CDR2 SYGVKD come from the germline V gene. The J segment lost 0 bases and the V segment lost 6 bases, leaving 3 bases of the junction unmatched. The CDR3 sequence is 14 residues long. This chain's CDR3 is CAISPGQGSYEQYF. CDR3 DNA sequence: TGTGCCATCAGCCCGGGACAGGGCTCCTACGAGCAGTACTTC.

The rearrangement uses TRBV2 and TRBJ1-1; possible D gene TRBD1, 5 bases. The CDR3 covers 14 residues. V dropped 6 bases and J dropped 4 bases, with 15 bases sitting between them. CDR1 is SNHLY, CDR2 FYNNEI, per germline. The CDR3 DNA sequence: TGTGCCAGCAGACCGACAGCTATGATCACTGAAGCTTTCTTT. It translates to CASRPTAMITEAFF.

The chain joins TRBV11-2 to TRBJ1-3; D unclear. This CDR3 region has 14 residues. V was clipped by 3 bases and J by 0 bases, with 6 bases between them. Germline values: CDR1 SGHAT, CDR2 FQNNGV. CDR3 sequence: CASSFGISGNTIYF. DNA of the CDR3: TGTGCCAGCAGCTTCGGAATCTCTGGAAACACCATATATTTT.

As DNA, the CDR3 is TGCGCCAGCAGCCGGGGAGGGGGAAAGACAGATACGCAGTATTTT. Its protein is CASSRGGGKTDTQYF. This chain uses TRBV5-1 with TRBJ2-3; possible D gene TRBD2, 7 bases. CDR3 length: 15 residues. The germline V gene has CDR1 SGHRS and CDR2 YFSETQ. V lost 4 bases to trimming and J lost 3 bases, with 15 bases between them.

Note on this clone: This same CDR3 is encoded by further DNA sequences in the sample. This chain links TRBV28 with TRBJ2-7; D is undetermined. V shed 3 bases and J shed 1 base, with 7 bases lying between them. Germline V gene data show CDR1 as MDHEN and CDR2 as SYDVKM. There are 13 residues in the CDR3. The CDR3 sequence: CASSFSASYEQYF. The CDR3 DNA sequence: TGTGCCAGCAGTTTCTCTGCTTCCTACGAGCAGTACTTC.

The table lists this clone with a few counts. The chain couples TRBV7-8 to TRBJ2-1; 8 positions agree with TRBD1. This CDR3 is 15 amino acids long. The trim removed 5 bases at V and 9 bases at J, leaving 12 bases unmatched. Germline-derived CDR1 and CDR2 are SGHVS and FQNEAQ. For the CDR3, the DNA is TGTGCCAGCAGCCCCGGACAGGGAGGCGTGAGTGAGCAGTTCTTC. Translating gives CASSPGQGGVSEQFF.

This chain connects TRBV15 to TRBJ1-4, with a weak D call TRBD1 (6 bases). V shed 1 base and J shed 3 bases, with 12 bases lying between them. CDR3 length: 16 residues. CDR1 is LNHNV and CDR2 is YYDKDF in the germline V gene (reference sequence). The CDR3 here is CATSRVARGPNEKLFF. As DNA, the CDR3 is TGTGCCACCAGCAGAGTAGCCAGGGGACCTAATGAAAAACTGTTTTTT.

The chain is built from TRBV7-9 and TRBJ2-3; 16 bases are shared with TRBD2. From germline, CDR1 is SEHNR and CDR2 FQNEAQ (reference sequence). With V trimmed by 4 bases and J by 4 bases, 8 bases remained unmatched. The CDR3 length is 18 residues. The CDR3 bases are TGTGCCAGCAGCTCGCTCCCGGGACTAGCGGGAGGGCCAGATACGCAGTATTTT. Translating it yields CASSSLPGLAGGPDTQYF.

The V call is TRBV5-1, the J call TRBJ2-5; weak D call: TRBD2 (5 bases). Germline CDR1 is SGHRS and CDR2 is YFSETQ. The CDR3 extends over 14 amino acids. The V end lost 4 bases, the J end lost 5 bases, and 15 bases lay between the germline ends. The CDR3 bases are TGCGCCAGCAGCGCAACCGGGATCTGGGAGACCCAGTACTTC. Translating gives CASSATGIWETQYF.

A single count supports this clone. This chain links TRBV28 with TRBJ1-5; TRBD1 agrees at 8 bases. Germline lookup yields CDR1 MDHEN and CDR2 SYDVKM. J was trimmed by 2 bases and V by 1 base; bases with no gene match: 7. The CDR3 runs 17 residues. The CDR3 sequence: CASSLSRGRRGNQPQHF. The CDR3 nucleotides read TGTGCCAGCAGTTTATCCAGGGGGCGGCGGGGCAATCAGCCCCAGCATTTT.

This chain uses TRBV6-1 with TRBJ2-7; D possibly corresponds to TRBD1 (5 bases). CDR1 is MNHNS and CDR2 is SASEGT in the germline V gene. The CDR3 consists of 15 residues. The V end was cut by 7 bases, the J end by 3 bases, with 19 bases between. CDR3 DNA: TGTGCCAGCACGGGTGACGAGCAGGGCTACTACGAGCAGTACTTC. The encoded protein is CASTGDEQGYYEQYF.

This clone was recorded once. This chain uses TRBV23-1 with TRBJ2-7; 11 bases align to TRBD2. TRBV23-1 is labeled an ORF, and its function is uncertain. Trimming at V came to 4 bases and at J to 2 bases, leaving 7 bases not matched to a gene. The length of the CDR3 is 16 residues. CDR3 region: CASSPVETSGTYEQYV. The CDR3, as DNA: TGCGCCAGCAGTCCGGTGGAGACTAGCGGGACCTACGAGCAGTACGTC.